The present T cell receptor beta chain was sequenced within a study of OX40 agonist ivuxolimab in advanced cancers. Background on the study: Subjects had a mean age of around 60 years, with a range of about 23 to 79; more than 75% were male.

This clone was found a few times. As yet, its antigen is unknown. In germline, CDR1 is MNHEY, CDR2 SVGAGI. The CDR3 is 12 amino acids. V shed 6 bases and J 9 bases; nucleotides not matched to a gene: 5. This table comes from immunoSEQ multiplex PCR, and its TCRdb copy is limited to in-frame clones, with some not included. The data show under 75,000 clones, approximately 85% seen once. Overall study findings and caveats: Expanded peripheral T cells had an undetermined antigen specificity.

The V gene is TRBV6-5, the J gene TRBJ2-3, with 8 nucleotides matching TRBD2. This clonotype originated in an adult with an advanced solid tumor such as melanoma, head and neck, liver or kidney cancer. Sample: CD4+ or CD8+ T cells sorted from blood, taken in a trial of the OX40 agonist ivuxolimab. This CDR3 reads CASRAERGTQYF. CDR3 in DNA: TGTGCCAGCAGAGCGGAGCGGGGGACGCAGTATTTT.